One TCR beta chain is described in this entry. Random-hexamer reverse transcription was applied to about 0.5 to 1 ug RNA. From the immunoSEQ multiplex PCR reads, TCRdb called clonotypes with MiXCR, one entry per CDR3 protein. The table includes about 190,000 distinct CDR3 sequences, around 93% detected once. From blood CD8+ and CD4+ T cells, TCR beta sequences were generated. CDR1 is SQVTM, CDR2 ANQGSEA, per germline. Trimming shortened V by 6 bases and J by 8 bases, and 14 bases separated the two germline ends. The CDR3 is 12 residues long. The sample is drawn from a study of CD8 T cells in Susac syndrome.

The sample comprised CD4+ T cells from PBMCs. This chain links TRBV29-1 with TRBJ1-5; TRBD1 is a possible D gene (6 bases). The clonotype originates from a human donor in good health. The CDR3 region is CSVGGAGKPQHF. CDR3 nucleotides: TGCAGCGTCGGGGGCGCGGGGAAGCCCCAGCATTTT.